The 10 T cell receptor beta chains reported below all come from one sample, sequenced in a study of T cell repertoires in cytomegalovirus infection. One entry per CDR3 protein results from TCRdb running MiXCR on the reads. The sample has around 740,000 distinct CDR3 sequences; less than 40% are singletons. The sample consisted of PBMCs. The receptor source for this set is a human donor in good health (CMV status not recorded). Some clones in this sample may be carry-over from other donors' samples.

The V gene is TRBV27, the J gene TRBJ2-7, with D hard to call. The CDR3 totals 17 residues. Trimming pared 8 bases from V and 3 bases from J, leaving 26 bases between. CDR1 is MNHEY, CDR2 SMNVEV, per germline (reference sequence). This CDR3 is CASWSKNYNRGYYEQYF. The CDR3 DNA sequence: TGTGCCAGCTGGAGTAAAAATTATAACAGAGGCTACTACGAGCAGTACTTC.

The genes are TRBV3-1 and TRBJ2-1, with 11 positions matching TRBD1. This CDR3 is 15 amino acids long. V shed 3 bases and J 6 bases; nucleotides not matched to a gene: 4. From germline, CDR1 is LGHDT and CDR2 YNNKEL (reference sequence). The DNA for the CDR3 is TGTGCCAGCAGCCAGGGACAGGGGGTCACCAATGAGCAGTTCTTC. This codes for CASSQGQGVTNEQFF.

This clonotype was seen at least ten times. The rearrangement joins TRBV12-3 or TRBV12-4 to TRBJ1-2; the D gene is possibly TRBD1 (5 bases). The ends were cut back, 6 bases at V and 6 bases at J, with 8 bases in the middle. The CDR3 contains 11 residues. CDR3 region: CASRDTHGYTF. In DNA, the CDR3 is TGTGCCAGCAGGGACACCCATGGCTACACCTTC.

The V and J genes are TRBV10-3 and TRBJ1-5; possible D gene TRBD1, 5 bases. Germline V gene lookup returns CDR1 ENHRY and CDR2 SYGVKD. This CDR3 contains 13 residues. V lost 5 bases and J lost 8, with 13 bases in between. Written as DNA, the CDR3 is TGTGCCATCAGTTTAGGGGCAATCGAGCCCCAGCATTTT. Its translation: CAISLGAIEPQHF.

This clonotype was detected ten times or more. The chain links TRBV12-3 or TRBV12-4 to TRBJ1-5, with D perhaps TRBD1 (6 bases). The V and J ends lost 6 bases and 5 bases respectively, with 11 bases between them. The CDR3 spans 13 residues. CDR3 protein: CASRGGGYQPQHF. The CDR3 bases are TGTGCCAGCAGGGGGGGCGGGTATCAGCCCCAGCATTTT.

The chain carries TRBV20-1 and TRBJ2-7, with D uncertain. Germline values: CDR1 DFQATT, CDR2 SNEGSKA (reference sequence). CDR3 length: 13 residues. Trimming took 6 bases from V and 5 from J, leaving 17 bases between them. The CDR3, as DNA: TGCAGTGCCCTGGACCGGGCGCCTAACGAGCAGTACTTC. This codes for CSALDRAPNEQYF.

This clonotype was recorded once. This rearrangement joins TRBV10-3 to TRBJ1-5; D is unclear. Germline lookup yields CDR1 ENHRY and CDR2 SYGVKD. There are 14 residues in the CDR3. V was cut by 8 bases and J by 1 base, with 12 bases left in between. CDR3 sequence reads: CAIYRAGSNQPQHF. As DNA, the CDR3 is TGTGCCATCTATCGGGCAGGCAGCAATCAGCCCCAGCATTTT.

This clonotype was seen at least ten times. J is TRBJ1-2 and V is TRBV7-9; 12 nucleotides align to TRBD1. The germline gives CDR1 SEHNR, CDR2 FQNEAQ (reference sequence). V lost 8 bases and J lost 8; bases outside the gene matches: 24. There are 19 residues in the CDR3. The CDR3 region is CASPYLHFGTGGENQGYTF. In DNA form, the CDR3 reads TGTGCCAGCCCGTACCTCCACTTCGGGACAGGGGGCGAGAATCAAGGCTACACCTTC.

Note on this clonotype: At one end the junction does not follow the germline gene, possibly because of a read error. V gene TRBV20-1 combines with J gene TRBJ2-7; D not certain. Germline values: CDR1 DFQATT, CDR2 SNEGSKA (reference sequence). The CDR3 covers 12 residues. The DNA of the CDR3 is TGCAGTGCTAGAGATCTTGCGAGTAGCACTCGTTTC. Translating it yields CSARDLASSTRF.

This clonotype showed up just once. The chain has TRBV19 and TRBJ1-2; D possibly corresponds to TRBD1 (5 bases). The germline gives CDR1 LNHDA, CDR2 SQIVND (reference sequence). This CDR3 spans 15 amino acids. V was trimmed by 11 bases and J by 2 bases, leaving 21 bases between them. CDR3 sequence: CAVSRGSRGNYGYTF. The CDR3 bases are TGTGCCGTTAGTAGAGGATCTCGGGGGAACTATGGCTACACCTTC.